This T cell receptor beta chain was observed in a study of siplizumab effects on memory and regulatory T cells. Points from the study as a whole: It seemed that naive T cells were more diverse than memory cells and were major contributors to the alloresponse. Roughly 75-95% of proliferating CD4+ or CD8+ clones lacked an assignable naive or memory phenotype. Confirmation that proliferating Tregs from siplizumab cultures had suppressive function was not obtained.

Using immunoSEQ multiplex PCR, the repertoire was profiled, and TCRdb retains in-frame clones only, with some absent. This sample carries some 96,000 clones, about 94% of them seen once, and the ten largest clones take 1% to 1.5%. Worth noting for this clone: What it binds is not known.

The CDR3 loop spans 18 amino acids. Germline lookup yields CDR1 MNHEY and CDR2 SMNVEV (reference sequence). V gave up 6 bases and J gave up 0 bases; unmatched junction bases: 16. The sequence was collected from a human donor in good health. The V and J genes are TRBV27 and TRBJ1-2; TRBD1 aligns across 7 bases. Sequencing was done on a sample of non-Treg CD4+ T cells sorted from blood. CDR3 region: CASSLRGPGQRANYGYTF. The CDR3 coding sequence is TGTGCCAGCAGCTTAAGAGGACCGGGACAGCGCGCTAACTATGGCTACACCTTC.